The 32 T cell receptor beta chains below come from one sample, sequenced in a study of OX40 agonist ivuxolimab in advanced cancers. The table came from immunoSEQ multiplex PCR; TCRdb's copy has only in-frame clones and leaves some out. The sample includes roughly 50,000 clones, roughly 83% of them seen just once. Source: CD4+ or CD8+ T cells sorted from blood, taken in a trial of the OX40 agonist ivuxolimab. The receptors shown here come from an adult with an advanced solid tumor such as melanoma, head and neck, liver or kidney cancer.

The chain recombines TRBV5-1 with TRBJ2-1, with TRBD1 as a possible D gene (6 bases). CDR3 length: 14 amino acids. Trimming removed 0 bases at V and 9 bases at J, with 13 bases between. Germline V gives CDR1 SGHRS, CDR2 YFSETQ. Here the CDR3 DNA reads TGCGCCAGCAGCTTGGAAGGGACAAACGGTGAGCAGTTCTTC. Translation: CASSLEGTNGEQFF.

Of note for this clone: A read error may account for a junction end that differs from germline. The chain joins TRBV7-9 to TRBJ1-4; TRBD1 might be the D (5 bases). This CDR3 spans 13 amino acids. CDR1 and CDR2 from the germline V gene are SEHNR and FQNEAQ (reference sequence). The chain's CDR3 is CASSTGTGEELFF. For the CDR3, the DNA is TGTGCCAGCAGCACGGGGACGGGTGAAGAACTGTTTTTT. The variable domain in full, completed from reference TRBV7-9 and TRBJ1-4, reads DTGVSQNPRHKITKRGQNVTFRCDPISEHNRLYWYRQTLGQGPEFLTYFQNEAQLEKSRLLSDRFSAERPKGSFSTLEIQRTEQGDSAMYLCASSTGTGEELFFGSGTQLSVL.

The chain uses TRBV5-3 and TRBJ2-1; 15 bases match TRBD2. TRBV5-3 is labeled an ORF, and its function is uncertain. J was trimmed by 9 bases and V by 3 bases; bases with no gene match: 4. This CDR3 comprises 15 residues. DNA of the CDR3: TGTGCCAGAAGCTGGGGACTAGCGGGAGGCGCTGAGCAGTTCTTC. Encoded protein: CARSWGLAGGAEQFF.

This clone was counted between two and nine times. The chain uses TRBV30 and TRBJ1-2, with a possible D match to TRBD1 (5 bases). CDR3 length: 13 residues. The V end lost 8 bases, the J end lost 7 bases, and 20 bases lay between the germline ends. Germline values: CDR1 GTSNPN, CDR2 SVGIG (reference sequence). The CDR3 sequence is CAGKGYRGPGYTF. In nucleotides, the CDR3 is TGTGCCGGGAAGGGGTACCGTGGGCCTGGCTACACCTTC.

The chain couples TRBV10-2 to TRBJ1-5; D call uncertain. Trimming pared 3 bases from V and 4 bases from J, leaving 13 bases between. The CDR3 contains 15 residues. Germline V gene data show CDR1 as WSHSY and CDR2 as SAAADI. CDR3 amino acids: CASSDLGRSNQPQHF. The CDR3 DNA follows: TGCGCCAGCAGTGACCTCGGGAGAAGTAATCAGCCCCAGCATTTT.

V usage is TRBV7-2 and J usage is TRBJ2-1; D call uncertain. The CDR3 sequence is 13 residues long. Trimming removed 5 bases from V and 15 bases from J, with 20 bases in between. Germline V CDR1 and CDR2: SGHTA, FQGNSA. The CDR3, as DNA: TGTGCCAGCAGCCCGCCCTCCCGTTTATCGCCGTTCTTC. Its protein is CASSPPSRLSPFF.

This rearrangement joins TRBV19 to TRBJ2-3, with unresolved D. The CDR3 runs 17 residues. CDR1 is LNHDA and CDR2 is SQIVND in the germline V gene (reference sequence). V was cut by 5 bases and J by 1 base, with 19 bases left in between. The CDR3 reads CASSLSGLNQGTDTQYF. In DNA form, the CDR3 reads TGTGCCAGTAGTCTATCAGGTCTGAATCAGGGCACAGATACGCAGTATTTT.

J is TRBJ2-7 and V is TRBV10-3; 7 bases match TRBD2. V shed 10 bases, J shed 3 bases, and the junction held 15 bases outside the gene matches. The germline V gene encodes CDR1 ENHRY and CDR2 SYGVKD. This CDR3 spans 15 amino acids. Here the CDR3 reads CATQSLGGDNYEQYF. CDR3 bases: TGTGCCACTCAGTCCTTGGGAGGGGATAACTACGAGCAGTACTTC.

The chain combines TRBV7-2 with TRBJ2-3, with D possibly called TRBD1 or TRBD2 (5 bases each). Trimming shortened V by 6 bases and J by 4 bases, and 20 bases separated the two germline ends. The CDR3 runs to 16 residues. The germline V gene has CDR1 SGHTA and CDR2 FQGNSA. DNA for the CDR3: TGTGCCAGCAGTCTAAGAAGGGTTGGGGGACCAGATACGCAGTATTTT. Translating gives CASSLRRVGGPDTQYF.

This clone came up once. The chain joins TRBV7-9 to TRBJ1-4; D perhaps matches TRBD1 (5 bases). The V gene lost 5 bases and the J gene lost 6 bases, with 16 bases spanning the gap. This CDR3 spans 15 amino acids. Germline V gene data show CDR1 as SEHNR and CDR2 as FQNEAQ (reference sequence). The CDR3 loop reads CASSGDSLGDEKLFF. For the CDR3, the DNA is TGTGCCAGCAGCGGGGACTCCTTGGGGGATGAAAAACTGTTTTTT. The variable domain in full, with the rest retrieved from reference TRBV7-9 and TRBJ1-4, is DTGVSQNPRHKITKRGQNVTFRCDPISEHNRLYWYRQTLGQGPEFLTYFQNEAQLEKSRLLSDRFSAERPKGSFSTLEIQRTEQGDSAMYLCASSGDSLGDEKLFFGSGTQLSVL.

In its sample, this clone was seen a few times. The sample contains more than one DNA sequence encoding this CDR3. The gene calls are TRBV27 and TRBJ2-7, with unresolved D. There are 14 residues in the CDR3. The germline V gene encodes CDR1 MNHEY and CDR2 SMNVEV (reference sequence). V gave up 6 bases and J gave up 2 bases, with 14 bases separating them. Here the CDR3 reads CASRAKGRAYEQYF. In DNA, the CDR3 is TGTGCCAGCAGGGCAAAGGGTAGGGCCTACGAGCAGTACTTC.

This clone appeared a few times. V is TRBV29-1 and J is TRBJ2-5; D unclear. V lost 3 bases and J 2 bases, leaving 7 bases between the germline ends. CDR1 and CDR2 (germline): SQVTM, ANQGSEA. The CDR3 is 12 residues long. CDR3 protein: CSVEPAQETQYF. The CDR3, as DNA: TGCAGCGTTGAGCCAGCACAAGAGACCCAGTACTTC.

Points on this clone: The junction differs from germline at one of its ends, possibly a read error. This chain's CDR3 is CVSKGSRGGPGEQFF. The CDR3 nucleotides are TGTGTCAGCAAAGGATCGCGGGGGGGCCCGGGTGAGCAGTTCTTC. The chain is built from TRBV6-1 and TRBJ2-1; 9 positions match TRBD2. This CDR3 region has 15 residues. Germline lookup yields CDR1 MNHNS and CDR2 SASEGT.

CDR3 coding DNA: TGTGCCAGCTCACCACCGAGACAGCCAACTAATGAAAAACTGTTTTTT. Protein product: CASSPPRQPTNEKLFF. J is TRBJ1-4 and V is TRBV18, with D tentatively TRBD1 (5 bases). This CDR3 region has 16 residues. Germline CDR1 and CDR2: KGHSH and LQKENI. V was trimmed by 0 bases and J by 0 bases, leaving 8 bases between them.

The J gene is TRBJ1-2, the V gene TRBV30, with 7 bases identical to TRBD1. Germline-derived CDR1 and CDR2 are GTSNPN and SVGIG (reference sequence). CDR3 length: 15 amino acids. Trimming at V came to 0 bases and at J to 5 bases, leaving 9 bases not matched to a gene. This CDR3 is CAWSVGDRSAYGYTF. DNA of the CDR3: TGTGCCTGGAGTGTAGGGGACAGAAGTGCTTATGGCTACACCTTC. The full variable domain, its missing parts supplied by reference TRBV30 and TRBJ1-2, is SQTIHQWPATLVQPVGSPLSLECTVEGTSNPNLYWYRQAAGRGLQLLFYSVGIGQISSEVPQNLSASRPQDRQFILSSKKLLLSDSGFYLCAWSVGDRSAYGYTFGSGTRLTVV.

The V and J genes are TRBV2 and TRBJ1-5; D gene unclear. Trimming removed 3 bases from V and 2 bases from J, with 5 bases in between. The CDR3 has 13 amino acids. Germline lookup yields CDR1 SNHLY and CDR2 FYNNEI. As DNA, the CDR3 is TGTGCCAGCAGTGACCACGGCAATCAGCCCCAGCATTTT. This sequence encodes CASSDHGNQPQHF.

This clone has more than one count but fewer than ten. The CDR3 spells CASSLVHGAVEAFF. In DNA form, the CDR3 reads TGTGCCAGCAGCTTGGTCCATGGGGCGGTAGAAGCTTTCTTT. This chain uses TRBV5-5 with TRBJ1-1, with D maybe TRBD1 (5 bases). CDR1 is SGHKS and CDR2 is YYEKEE in the germline V gene (reference sequence). Trimming took off 0 bases at V and 8 bases at J, with 14 bases between the two ends. The CDR3 sequence is 14 residues long.

The V gene is TRBV7-9, the J gene TRBJ2-1; D perhaps matches TRBD1 (5 bases). Germline CDR1 reads SEHNR; CDR2 reads FQNEAQ (reference sequence). Trimming removed 5 bases from V and 5 bases from J, with 16 bases in between. CDR3 length: 15 amino acids. The chain's CDR3 is CASSQTATYDNEQFF. CDR3 sequence (DNA): TGTGCCAGCAGCCAGACAGCGACATACGACAATGAGCAGTTCTTC.

V usage is TRBV9 and J usage is TRBJ1-5; 7 bases are a match to TRBD1. Germline V gene data show CDR1 as SGDLS and CDR2 as YYNGEE. There are 15 residues in the CDR3. V lost 0 bases to trimming and J lost 4 bases; unmatched junction nucleotides: 4. CDR3 sequence: CASSVGGQLNQPQHF. The CDR3 DNA sequence: TGTGCCAGCAGCGTAGGGGGACAGCTTAATCAGCCCCAGCATTTT.

This clone was counted only a few times. The chain recombines TRBV4-3 with TRBJ2-3; D gene unclear. V was clipped by 4 bases and J by 3 bases, with 8 bases between them. CDR1 is LGHNA and CDR2 is YSLEER in the germline V gene. The CDR3 is made up of 13 amino acids. For the CDR3, the DNA is TGCGCCAGCAGCCTCACGTGGACAGATACGCAGTATTTT. This sequence encodes CASSLTWTDTQYF.

V and J are TRBV6-5 and TRBJ1-1; D is possibly TRBD1 (5 bases). CDR1 and CDR2 (germline): MNHEY, SVGAGI. Trimming left V 6 bases short and J 1 base short, with 9 bases between. The CDR3 has 13 residues. Here the CDR3 reads CASSPTENTEAFF. The CDR3 bases are TGTGCCAGCAGCCCGACAGAGAACACTGAAGCTTTCTTT.

This clone was recorded once. V is TRBV11-2 and J is TRBJ1-5, with 10 bases lining up with TRBD1. V lost 5 bases and J lost 7; bases outside the gene matches: 11. This CDR3 comprises 16 residues. Per the germline V gene, CDR1 is SGHAT and CDR2 is FQNNGV. CDR3 DNA: TGTGCCAGCAGCAACGAACGACAGGGGGCTCGGCAGCCCCAGCATTTT. Amino acids: CASSNERQGARQPQHF.

The chain carries TRBV27 and TRBJ2-1, with 10 bases matching TRBD2. The CDR3 runs to 15 residues. Germline trimming cut 5 bases from V and 4 bases from J; bases unmatched to any gene: 5. The germline V gene has CDR1 MNHEY and CDR2 SMNVEV (reference sequence). CDR3 in amino acids: CASSTLAGGYNEQFF. CDR3 nucleotides: TGTGCCAGCAGTACTTTAGCGGGAGGTTACAATGAGCAGTTCTTC.

This chain connects TRBV7-9 to TRBJ1-2; a possible D gene is TRBD1 (6 bases). The V and J ends lost 5 bases and 8 bases respectively, with 12 bases between them. The CDR3 loop spans 12 amino acids. Germline values: CDR1 SEHNR, CDR2 FQNEAQ (reference sequence). CDR3 amino acids: CASSQQGWGYTF. CDR3 DNA sequence: TGTGCCAGCAGCCAACAGGGATGGGGCTACACCTTC.

The chain couples TRBV6-6 to TRBJ1-2, with 8 nucleotides matching TRBD1. Trimming at V came to 5 bases and at J to 3 bases, leaving 8 bases not matched to a gene. This CDR3 has 15 amino acids. Germline assignment: CDR1 MNHNY and CDR2 SVGAGI (reference sequence). The CDR3 protein is CASSTQGARDYGYTF. The CDR3 coding sequence is TGTGCCAGCAGTACCCAGGGGGCGCGGGACTATGGCTACACCTTC.

This rearrangement joins TRBV2 to TRBJ2-1; D is unresolved. Germline V gene lookup returns CDR1 SNHLY and CDR2 FYNNEI. V gave up 6 bases and J gave up 1 base, with 16 bases separating them. The CDR3 extends over 16 amino acids. CDR3 in amino acids: CASRSLFGASYNEQFF. The CDR3 region has the DNA TGTGCCAGCAGGAGCCTTTTCGGAGCTTCCTACAATGAGCAGTTCTTC.

The chain is built from TRBV10-3 and TRBJ1-5; D is undetermined. This CDR3 is built from 13 residues. Looked up from germline, CDR1 is ENHRY and CDR2 is SYGVKD. With 6 bases removed from V and 4 bases from J, the gap between germline ends came to 10 bases. CDR3 sequence (DNA): TGTGCCATCAGAGACGATCCGAATCAGCCCCAGCATTTT. Translation: CAIRDDPNQPQHF.

This chain connects TRBV2 to TRBJ1-4; D is possibly TRBD1 (5 bases). Trimming removed 10 bases from V and 4 bases from J, with 16 bases in between. From germline, CDR1 is SNHLY and CDR2 FYNNEI. This CDR3 has 14 residues. The CDR3 nucleotides are TGTGCCACCCCATTCCGGGACGGTAATGAAAAACTGTTTTTT. Protein: CATPFRDGNEKLFF.

This sequence joins TRBV30 and TRBJ2-7, with 10 bases fitting TRBD2. Germline CDR1 is GTSNPN and CDR2 is SVGIG (reference sequence). J was trimmed by 2 bases and V by 5 bases; bases with no gene match: 3. This CDR3 comprises 13 residues. In nucleotides, the CDR3 is TGTGCCTGGGGACTAGCGGTCGCCTACGAGCAGTACTTC. It encodes CAWGLAVAYEQYF.

CDR3 nucleotides: TGTGCCAGCAGCGGGACGGGGGCGGAGGGCTACACCTTC. As protein: CASSGTGAEGYTF. The J gene is TRBJ1-2, the V gene TRBV7-3; TRBD1 is a possible D gene (6 bases). CDR3 length: 13 residues. The ends were cut back, 5 bases at V and 8 bases at J, with 15 bases in the middle. Per germline, CDR1 SGHTA and CDR2 FQGTGA.

The chain uses TRBV5-1 and TRBJ1-4; 9 bases are shared with TRBD1. V was pared by 3 bases and J by 7 bases, with 10 bases of the junction left unmatched. The CDR3 has 16 amino acids. The germline gives CDR1 SGHRS, CDR2 YFSETQ. The CDR3 sequence is CASSSGAGQGIEKLFF. The CDR3, as DNA: TGCGCCAGCAGCTCCGGGGCGGGACAGGGAATTGAAAAACTGTTTTTT.

This clone has just one count. The chain combines TRBV21-1 with TRBJ2-3; TRBD2, the table's D call, was not compared with the DNA. TRBV21-1 is a pseudogene. The CDR3 covers 19 residues. The CDR3 DNA is TGTGCCAGCAGCAAATGGGGGACTAGCGGGGGCCTGTATGGAGATACGCAGTATTTT. It codes for CASSKWGTSGGLYGDTQYF.